This T cell receptor beta chain was captured in a study of shared clonotypes between healthy human individuals. CD45RO negativity and positive selection for CCR7 defined naive CD8 cells, a population that excluded terminally differentiated effector memory CD45RA+ cells. The data were produced by immunoSEQ multiplex PCR, yet TCRdb's version contains in-frame clones alone and is incomplete. The table records over 2,000,000 clones, roughly 95% of them present only once. V gave up 4 bases and J gave up 0 bases, with 17 bases separating them. Germline V gene sequence: CDR1 SGDLS, CDR2 YYNGEE. The CDR3 extends over 17 amino acids.

This clonotype originated in a man younger than 35 in good health. Some clones in this sample may be carry-over from other donors' samples. The sample was naive CD8+ T cells from PBMCs. The chain uses TRBV9 and TRBJ2-1; D may be TRBD1 (6 bases). The CDR3 bases are TGTGCCAGCAGCTCCACCTCGGGACATTCCTCCTACAATGAGCAGTTCTTC. Its protein is CASSSTSGHSSYNEQFF.